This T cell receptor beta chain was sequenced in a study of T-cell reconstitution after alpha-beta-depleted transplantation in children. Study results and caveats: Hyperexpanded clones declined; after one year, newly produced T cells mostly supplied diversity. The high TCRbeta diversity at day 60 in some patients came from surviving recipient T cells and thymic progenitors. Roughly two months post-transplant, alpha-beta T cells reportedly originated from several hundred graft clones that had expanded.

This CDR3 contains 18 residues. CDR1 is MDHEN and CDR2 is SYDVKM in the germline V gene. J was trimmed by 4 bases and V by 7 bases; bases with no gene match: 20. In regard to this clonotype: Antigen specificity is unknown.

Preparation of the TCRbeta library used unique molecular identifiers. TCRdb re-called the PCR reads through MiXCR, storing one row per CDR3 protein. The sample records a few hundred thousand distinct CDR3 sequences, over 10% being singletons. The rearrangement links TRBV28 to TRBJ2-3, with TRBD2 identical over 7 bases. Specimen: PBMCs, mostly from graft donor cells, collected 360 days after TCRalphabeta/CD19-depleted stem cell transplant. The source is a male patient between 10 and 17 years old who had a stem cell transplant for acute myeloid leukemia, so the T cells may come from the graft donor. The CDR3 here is CASIPLGFLGEGADTQYF. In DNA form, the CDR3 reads TGTGCCAGCATCCCTTTGGGGTTCCTAGGGGAGGGCGCAGATACGCAGTATTTT.